The 30 T cell receptor beta chains presented below share a single source sample, sequenced in a study of T-cell memory formation after mild COVID-19. TCRdb passed the 5' RACE reads through MiXCR, listing each CDR3 protein once. This table holds a few hundred thousand distinct CDR3 sequences, approximately 25% found once. Sequencing was done on a sample of PBMCs or a T cell subset sorted from them (not recorded which). The source of these receptors is an adult woman who had mild COVID-19 (a few samples of this study predate the infection). Cell type and time point are not known.

The sample holds a few counts of this clonotype. The chain employs TRBV5-6 and TRBJ2-1; TRBD2 is a possible D gene (6 bases). Deletions cut 4 bases from V and 4 bases from J, with 15 bases between. CDR1 and CDR2 from the germline V gene are SGHDT and YYEEEE. The CDR3 length is 15 residues. The CDR3 sequence: CASSPSGTPYNEQFF. CDR3 DNA: TGTGCCAGCAGCCCATCCGGGACTCCGTACAATGAGCAGTTCTTC.

This clonotype was picked up a small number of times. The chain recombines TRBV6-1 with TRBJ1-5; possibly TRBD1 for D (6 bases). Trimming left V 5 bases short and J 7 bases short, with 18 bases between. The CDR3 spans 15 residues. CDR1 and CDR2 (germline): MNHNS, SASEGT. This CDR3 reads CASSSSGGLGQPQHF. DNA of the CDR3: TGTGCCAGCAGTTCCTCGGGGGGCTTAGGGCAGCCCCAGCATTTT.

This rearrangement joins TRBV7-2 to TRBJ2-3; possibly TRBD2 for D (6 bases). V lost 5 bases and J 3 bases, leaving 15 bases between the germline ends. Germline-derived CDR1 and CDR2 are SGHTA and FQGNSA. The CDR3 spans 15 residues. CDR3 sequence (DNA): TGTGCCAGCAGCCGGCCCGGAGGGCCGACAGATACGCAGTATTTT. Translating gives CASSRPGGPTDTQYF.

The chain combines TRBV10-3 with TRBJ2-7; D perhaps matches TRBD1 (6 bases). Trimming stripped 4 bases from V and 6 bases from J, with 19 bases between. Germline V gene sequence: CDR1 ENHRY, CDR2 SYGVKD. The CDR3 loop spans 15 amino acids. In nucleotides, the CDR3 is TGTGCCATCAGTGGGGTCCGGGACACACGGTCCGAGCAGTACTTC. Encoded protein: CAISGVRDTRSEQYF.

A word on this clonotype: A junction end diverges from the germline sequence, so it may reflect a read error. The V gene is TRBV6-2 or TRBV6-3, the J gene TRBJ2-5, with D possibly TRBD2 on 6 matching bases. Germline V gives CDR1 MNHEY, CDR2 SVGEGT. The CDR3 spans 12 residues. CDR3 residues: CASSDNGTSVVF. CDR3 bases: TGTGCCAGCAGTGACAACGGGACTTCTGTAGTCTTC.

The chain recombines TRBV6-5 with TRBJ2-3; 10 nucleotides align to TRBD2. CDR3 size: 15 residues. Germline V gene lookup returns CDR1 MNHEY and CDR2 SVGAGI. V shed 3 bases and J 4 bases; nucleotides not matched to a gene: 4. The CDR3 nucleotides read TGTGCCAGCAGTTATAAACTAGCGGGGCCAGATACGCAGTATTTT. It codes for CASSYKLAGPDTQYF.

This clonotype was seen more than once but under ten times. V gene TRBV12-3 or TRBV12-4 combines with J gene TRBJ1-2, with 7 bases identical to TRBD1. After removal of 5 bases from V and 2 bases from J, the junction contained 8 bases not matched to a gene. CDR3 length equals 15 residues. CDR3 amino acids: CASSTTGTPNYGYTF. DNA of the CDR3: TGTGCCAGCAGTACGACAGGGACCCCAAACTATGGCTACACCTTC.

This clonotype was observed a handful of times. The chain is built from TRBV7-9 and TRBJ2-5; 7 bases match TRBD1. V lost 1 base and J lost 4; bases outside the gene matches: 21. The germline V gene has CDR1 SEHNR and CDR2 FQNEAQ (reference sequence). The CDR3 is 20 residues long. The CDR3 is CASSLDGSGQEISNGETQYF. For the CDR3, the DNA is TGTGCCAGCAGCTTAGATGGATCAGGACAGGAGATATCCAATGGAGAGACCCAGTACTTC. Together with reference TRBV7-9 and TRBJ2-5, the CDR3 gives the full variable domain: DTGVSQNPRHKITKRGQNVTFRCDPISEHNRLYWYRQTLGQGPEFLTYFQNEAQLEKSRLLSDRFSAERPKGSFSTLEIQRTEQGDSAMYLCASSLDGSGQEISNGETQYFGPGTRLLVL.

Only a few counts were recorded for this clonotype. The V and J genes are TRBV6-5 and TRBJ2-7; the D gene could be TRBD1 or TRBD2 (5 bases each). The CDR3 sequence is 14 residues long. Deletions cut 6 bases from V and 2 bases from J, with 14 bases between. Germline V gene lookup returns CDR1 MNHEY and CDR2 SVGAGI. As DNA, the CDR3 is TGTGCCAGCAGCCCCCGCTGGGGACCCTACGAGCAGTACTTC. It specifies CASSPRWGPYEQYF.

This chain connects TRBV6-5 to TRBJ2-3, with 8 bases that match TRBD2. The V segment lost 10 bases and the J segment 8 bases; nucleotides outside the gene matches: 8. The CDR3 contains 12 residues. CDR1 and CDR2 (germline): MNHEY, SVGAGI. The CDR3, as DNA: TGTGCCACCCGGTCGGGGGGGAGTACGCAGTATTTT. Protein product: CATRSGGSTQYF.

The sample holds a few counts of this clonotype. The chain employs TRBV12-3 or TRBV12-4 and TRBJ1-5, with 8 bases fitting TRBD1. This CDR3 region has 14 residues. Germline trimming cut 6 bases from V and 3 bases from J; bases unmatched to any gene: 4. The CDR3 here is CASSPTGVNQPQHF. CDR3 DNA: TGTGCCAGCAGCCCGACAGGGGTCAATCAGCCCCAGCATTTT.

This clonotype was counted at least ten times. The chain joins TRBV5-1 to TRBJ2-5, with no clear D. Per the germline V gene, CDR1 is SGHRS and CDR2 is YFSETQ. The CDR3 is 14 amino acids. V lost 0 bases to trimming and J lost 5 bases, with 11 bases between them. The CDR3 here is CASSLVSSQETQYF. For the CDR3, the DNA is TGCGCCAGCAGCTTGGTATCATCCCAGGAGACCCAGTACTTC.

This clonotype turned up a few times. The chain links TRBV7-8 to TRBJ2-7, with D uncertain. V lost 5 bases and J 3 bases, leaving 11 bases between the germline ends. Germline CDR1 reads SGHVS; CDR2 reads FQNEAQ. This CDR3 contains 13 residues. The CDR3 region has the DNA TGTGCCAGCAGCATCGTGGCGGACTACGAGCAGTACTTC. Translated: CASSIVADYEQYF.

This chain joins TRBV9 and TRBJ2-1, with 12 bases identical to TRBD2. V lost 3 bases and J lost 2; bases outside the gene matches: 9. The germline V gene encodes CDR1 SGDLS and CDR2 YYNGEE. The CDR3 consists of 18 residues. CDR3: CASSGDPLAGGAYNEQFF. The DNA for the CDR3 is TGTGCCAGCAGCGGAGACCCCCTAGCGGGAGGGGCCTACAATGAGCAGTTCTTC.

The rearrangement uses TRBV6-6 and TRBJ1-5; D ambiguous. Germline V gives CDR1 MNHNY, CDR2 SVGAGI (reference sequence). The CDR3 is made up of 14 amino acids. V was clipped by 7 bases and J by 3 bases, with 13 bases between them. The DNA for the CDR3 is TGTGCCAGCACCCGCAGCGATTCCAATCAGCCCCAGCATTTT. Encoded protein: CASTRSDSNQPQHF.

Here the CDR3 reads CASSKQVRKSYEQYF. The CDR3 region has the DNA TGTGCCAGCAGCAAACAGGTCAGAAAGTCCTACGAGCAGTACTTC. This chain links TRBV21-1 with TRBJ2-7. TRBV21-1 is noted as a pseudogene. CDR3 length: 15 amino acids.

This chain joins TRBV5-1 and TRBJ2-7, with 7 bases aligning to TRBD2. V gave up 3 bases and J gave up 1 base; unmatched junction bases: 16. The CDR3 has 18 amino acids. Germline values: CDR1 SGHRS, CDR2 YFSETQ. CDR3: CASSSLPPSSGASYEQYF. CDR3 nucleotide sequence: TGCGCCAGCAGCTCTCTTCCCCCCAGCAGCGGGGCGTCCTACGAGCAGTACTTC.

This clonotype showed up many times. The J gene is TRBJ2-7, the V gene TRBV7-3, with D possibly matching TRBD1 (6 bases). The germline V gene encodes CDR1 SGHTA and CDR2 FQGTGA. Trimming removed 4 bases from V and 1 base from J, with 8 bases in between. The CDR3 has 13 residues. This CDR3 reads CASSSGQSYEQYF. CDR3 coding DNA: TGTGCCAGCAGCTCCGGACAGTCCTACGAGCAGTACTTC.

This chain links TRBV7-9 with TRBJ2-2, with TRBD1 as a possible D gene (6 bases). The ends were cut back, 5 bases at V and 0 bases at J, with 10 bases in the middle. Germline V gene data show CDR1 as SEHNR and CDR2 as FQNEAQ (reference sequence). This CDR3 has 15 residues. The CDR3 nucleotides are TGTGCCAGCAGCCCACGACAGGCGAACACCGGGGAGCTGTTTTTT. Translating gives CASSPRQANTGELFF. The complete variable domain, with remaining parts taken from reference TRBV7-9 and TRBJ2-2, reads DTGVSQNPRHKITKRGQNVTFRCDPISEHNRLYWYRQTLGQGPEFLTYFQNEAQLEKSRLLSDRFSAERPKGSFSTLEIQRTEQGDSAMYLCASSPRQANTGELFFGEGSRLTVL.

This clonotype has a handful of counts. The gene calls are TRBV7-3 and TRBJ1-1, with D tentatively TRBD1 (5 bases). V was trimmed by 4 bases and J by 1 base, leaving 10 bases between them. Germline CDR1 and CDR2: SGHTA and FQGTGA. The CDR3 totals 14 residues. The CDR3 nucleotides read TGTGCCAGCAGCTCACAGGCTGGGAACACTGAAGCTTTCTTT. This sequence encodes CASSSQAGNTEAFF.

This clonotype was seen a handful of times. This sequence joins TRBV7-8 and TRBJ1-1; unclear D gene. Germline CDR1 is SGHVS and CDR2 is FQNEAQ. CDR3 size: 13 residues. Trimming pared 0 bases from V and 7 bases from J, leaving 9 bases between. CDR3 sequence: CASSLAGSYEAFF. The CDR3 nucleotides are TGTGCCAGCAGCTTAGCAGGGAGTTATGAAGCTTTCTTT.

This clonotype showed up many times. The gene calls are TRBV12-3 or TRBV12-4 and TRBJ2-2; D is perhaps TRBD1 or TRBD2 (5 bases each). The CDR3 loop spans 13 amino acids. The V end lost 6 bases, the J end lost 6 bases, and 11 bases lay between the germline ends. This CDR3 reads CASSYGTSGELFF. The CDR3 nucleotides read TGTGCCAGCAGCTACGGGACCTCCGGGGAGCTGTTTTTT.

The rearrangement links TRBV19 to TRBJ2-7, with 8 bases identical to TRBD1. This CDR3 region has 16 residues. J lost 0 bases, V lost 7 bases, and 11 bases had no gene match. CDR1 LNHDA and CDR2 SQIVND come from the germline V gene (reference sequence). The CDR3 spells CASKPTGAIYSYEQYF. In nucleotides, the CDR3 is TGTGCCAGTAAACCGACAGGGGCCATTTACTCCTACGAGCAGTACTTC.

The gene calls are TRBV6-5 and TRBJ1-1; D may be TRBD1 (6 bases). CDR1 is MNHEY and CDR2 is SVGAGI in the germline V gene. The CDR3 spans 16 residues. V lost 0 bases and J lost 5, with 16 bases in between. CDR3 sequence reads: CASSYSIAGEGTEAFF. DNA of the CDR3: TGTGCCAGCAGTTACTCGATTGCAGGGGAAGGTACTGAAGCTTTCTTT.

The V call is TRBV27, the J call TRBJ2-3, with 7 bases that match TRBD1. Per germline, CDR1 MNHEY and CDR2 SMNVEV (reference sequence). With V trimmed by 3 bases and J by 9 bases, 6 bases remained unmatched. The CDR3 is 13 amino acids. CDR3 sequence reads: CASSFHGDSTQYF. CDR3 in DNA: TGTGCCAGCAGTTTTCATGGGGACAGCACGCAGTATTTT.

J is TRBJ2-7 and V is TRBV27; weak D call: TRBD1 (6 bases). The V end lost 3 bases, the J end lost 5 bases, and 17 bases lay between the germline ends. Germline V gene lookup returns CDR1 MNHEY and CDR2 SMNVEV (reference sequence). The CDR3 is 15 amino acids. CDR3 bases: TGTGCCAGCAGTTTGGGGTGGGGGCAATTGGACGAGCAGTACTTC. Encoded protein: CASSLGWGQLDEQYF.

This clonotype was counted a few times. The chain recombines TRBV12-3 or TRBV12-4 with TRBJ2-1; the D gene is possibly TRBD1 (6 bases). V shed 2 bases and J shed 8 bases, with 13 bases lying between them. This CDR3 comprises 14 residues. As DNA, the CDR3 is TGTGCCAGCAGTTTAATGGGGACATCCGATGAGCAGTTCTTC. This codes for CASSLMGTSDEQFF.

This clonotype occurred a few times. This chain links TRBV10-3 with TRBJ2-7; perhaps TRBD1 as D (6 bases). Germline values: CDR1 ENHRY, CDR2 SYGVKD. The V end lost 5 bases, the J end lost 4 bases, and 9 bases lay between the germline ends. This CDR3 region has 12 residues. The CDR3 coding sequence is TGTGCCATCAGTCAAACAGGGTACGAGCAGTACTTC. Amino acids: CAISQTGYEQYF.

This clonotype was counted between two and nine times. The rearrangement uses TRBV6-1 and TRBJ2-5, with 13 positions matching TRBD2. J was trimmed by 5 bases and V by 3 bases; bases with no gene match: 3. This CDR3 comprises 15 residues. Germline assignment: CDR1 MNHNS and CDR2 SASEGT. This chain's CDR3 is CASSEEGLAGETQYF. In nucleotides, the CDR3 is TGTGCCAGCAGTGAGGAGGGACTAGCGGGGGAGACCCAGTACTTC.

The chain recombines TRBV19 with TRBJ2-2; 8 bases fit TRBD1. Unmatched junction bases numbered 12, after V lost 6 bases and J lost 6 bases. Germline V gene lookup returns CDR1 LNHDA and CDR2 SQIVND (reference sequence). The length of the CDR3 is 16 residues. The CDR3 DNA follows: TGTGCCAGTAGGGGGGACAGGAGACTTAACGCCGGGGAGCTGTTTTTT. Translated: CASRGDRRLNAGELFF.